Below, 20 T cell receptor beta chains from the same sample are listed, as sequenced in a study of regulatory T cells in long-lasting Graves disease. In building TCR beta libraries, iRepertoire HTBI primers were used together with Arm-PCR of CDR3 regions. TCRdb itself ran the multiplex PCR reads through MiXCR, one entry per CDR3 protein. The table lists over 500,000 distinct CDR3 sequences, 16% of them singletons, with approximately 20% in the top ten. The time point: newly diagnosed GD, antithyroid drugs for less than 3 months. Construction of the TCR library relied on RNA isolated from PBMCs. The same sample was also used in a study of T cells in Graves' hyperthyroidism and ophthalmopathy.

The input for sequencing was peripheral blood mononuclear cells (PBMCs), taken at new diagnosis, from a patient treated with antithyroid drugs. The origin of the receptors is a woman in her thirties with Graves disease.

This clonotype was seen only a few times. The chain has TRBV20-1 and TRBJ2-3; D is perhaps TRBD2 (5 bases). The V gene's germline CDR1 is DFQATT and CDR2 SNEGSKA (reference sequence). Trimming took off 4 bases at V and 2 bases at J, with 16 bases between the two ends. There are 15 residues in the CDR3. CDR3 sequence (DNA): TGCAGTGCTATACCTGGAACTAGAGTCACAGATACGCAGTATTTT. Protein sequence: CSAIPGTRVTDTQYF.

At least ten counts were recorded for this clonotype. V is TRBV10-3 and J is TRBJ2-1; D gene unclear. The CDR3 length is 12 residues. Germline V gene sequence: CDR1 ENHRY, CDR2 SYGVKD. The V and J ends lost 4 bases and 10 bases respectively, with 11 bases between them. CDR3 sequence (DNA): TGTGCCATCAGTGCCCTTCAGCAGGAGCAGTTCTTC. Translation gives CAISALQQEQFF.

This clonotype was seen only a few times. The CDR3 reads CASSLEEDSGYTF. The CDR3 DNA is TGTGCCAGCAGCTTAGAGGAGGATTCTGGCTACACCTTC. The chain joins TRBV7-2 to TRBJ1-2; D not resolved. The V and J ends lost 1 base and 7 bases respectively, with 10 bases between them. CDR1 is SGHTA, CDR2 FQGNSA, per germline. The CDR3 spans 13 residues.

This clonotype was seen a handful of times. The J gene is TRBJ1-2, the V gene TRBV7-9, with D perhaps matching TRBD1 (5 bases). V shed 5 bases and J shed 8 bases, with 24 bases lying between them. CDR1 SEHNR and CDR2 FQNEAQ come from the germline V gene (reference sequence). This CDR3 spans 16 amino acids. Written as DNA, the CDR3 is TGTGCCAGCAGCCGACCCGGACAAGTCGATATCGGGGGCTACACCTTC. Amino acid sequence: CASSRPGQVDIGGYTF.

The chain recombines TRBV18 with TRBJ2-3; D possibly uses TRBD1 or TRBD2 (5 bases each). The CDR3 runs 13 residues. Germline CDR1 is KGHSH and CDR2 is LQKENI. Between the trimmed V and J ends, which lost 1 base and 8 bases, there was a span of 10 bases. The CDR3, as DNA: TGTGCCAGCTCACCACGGGACCTTGGTACGCAGTATTTT. This translates into CASSPRDLGTQYF.

Only a few counts were recorded for this clonotype. V gene TRBV15 combines with J gene TRBJ2-1; D is uncertain. Germline lookup yields CDR1 LNHNV and CDR2 YYDKDF (reference sequence). The CDR3 sequence is 13 residues long. V was shortened by 1 base and J by 7 bases, with 8 bases between the two germline ends. The CDR3 coding sequence is TGTGCCACCAGCAGAGGTCCCGAGAATGAGCAGTTCTTC. Translated, it gives CATSRGPENEQFF.

V gene TRBV3-1 combines with J gene TRBJ2-6; D is unclear. Germline loops: CDR1 LGHDT, CDR2 YNNKEL (reference sequence). Trimming took off 2 bases at V and 2 bases at J, with 7 bases between the two ends. This CDR3 has 15 residues. The CDR3: CASSQTITGANVLTF. The CDR3 bases are TGTGCCAGCAGCCAAACTATAACTGGGGCCAACGTCCTGACTTTC.

Remarks on this clonotype: This may be a read error, as it is one base from a much larger clone. In this CDR3 the conserved last residue, phenylalanine or tryptophan, is missing, so a read error is likely. The rearrangement joins TRBV27 to TRBJ2-7; TRBD1 agrees at 8 bases. Germline CDR1 MNHEY, CDR2 SMNVEV (reference sequence). The CDR3 is made up of 17 amino acids. J gave up 5 bases and V 0 bases, and 12 bases lay outside the gene matches. CDR3 sequence (DNA): TGTGCCAGCAGTTTATCCACTTCGACAGGGGCGAAAGACGAGCAGTACCTC. Protein product: CASSLSTSTGAKDEQYL.

Comment on this clonotype: One end of the junction varies from germline; a read error may be responsible. The chain has TRBV5-1 and TRBJ1-3, with no clear D. This CDR3 is built from 16 residues. From germline, CDR1 is SGHRS and CDR2 YFSETQ. The CDR3 reads CASSLRLVSSGNTIYF. The CDR3 bases are TGTGCCAGCAGCTTGCGCTTGGTGAGCTCTGGAAACACCATATATTTT.

This clonotype has ten or more counts. The chain recombines TRBV12-3 or TRBV12-4 with TRBJ2-7, with D possibly being TRBD2 (5 bases). Deletions cut 5 bases from V and 10 bases from J, with 15 bases between. This CDR3 comprises 12 residues. In nucleotides, the CDR3 is TGTGCCAGCAGTGTGACGGGAATCGGTCAGTACTTC. Encoded protein: CASSVTGIGQYF.

There are many counts of this clonotype. In DNA, the CDR3 is TGTGCCAGCAGTTTCACCCCAGGGGCCCCAATCGACGAGCAGTACTTC. This sequence encodes CASSFTPGAPIDEQYF. The V gene is TRBV28, the J gene TRBJ2-7; D perhaps matches TRBD1 (6 bases). CDR3 length: 16 amino acids. The germline CDR1 and CDR2 sequences are MDHEN and SYDVKM. V lost 3 bases to trimming and J lost 5 bases, with 20 bases between them.

This clonotype came up a few times. This rearrangement joins TRBV12-3 or TRBV12-4 to TRBJ2-7; TRBD2 matches at 11 bases. Germline trimming cut 6 bases from V and 2 bases from J; bases unmatched to any gene: 12. The CDR3 spans 17 residues. CDR3 coding DNA: TGTGCCAGCAGCTGGGGGGACCTAGCGGGAGGAACCTACGAGCAGTACTTC. It specifies CASSWGDLAGGTYEQYF.

This clonotype was recorded many times. The V gene is TRBV12-3 or TRBV12-4, the J gene TRBJ2-5; a possible D gene is TRBD2 (5 bases). V lost 6 bases to trimming and J lost 5 bases, with 22 bases between them. The CDR3 runs 16 residues. The CDR3 bases are TGTGCCAGCAGGGACCTACTCATGGTGGACTCGGAGACCCAGTACTTC. Protein product: CASRDLLMVDSETQYF.

The V call is TRBV10-3, the J call TRBJ2-3, with a possible D match to TRBD2 (7 bases). Germline CDR1 and CDR2: ENHRY and SYGVKD. This CDR3 region has 15 residues. V shed 6 bases and J shed 4 bases, with 17 bases lying between them. CDR3 nucleotides: TGTGCCATCAGCGGGGGGCACCGACTCTCAGATACGCAGTATTTT. Protein: CAISGGHRLSDTQYF.

This clonotype appeared a few times. The chain uses TRBV10-3 and TRBJ1-6, with 7 nucleotides matching TRBD1. Losses at the gene ends were 5 bases for V and 9 bases for J; bases not matched to a gene: 13. The CDR3 contains 16 residues. The germline gives CDR1 ENHRY, CDR2 SYGVKD. This chain's CDR3 is CAISPDPTGVGSPLHF. The CDR3 DNA follows: TGTGCCATCAGTCCGGACCCCACAGGGGTAGGTTCACCCCTCCACTTT.

V usage is TRBV20-1 and J usage is TRBJ2-5; D gene ambiguous. The CDR3 has 11 amino acids. CDR1 is DFQATT and CDR2 is SNEGSKA in the germline V gene (reference sequence). Between the trimmed V and J ends, which lost 1 base and 4 bases, there was a span of 4 bases. The CDR3 nucleotides are TGCAGTGCTAGAGTGTCAGAGACCCAGTACTTC. Translated, it gives CSARVSETQYF.

This clonotype was counted only a few times. The rearrangement links TRBV6-1 to TRBJ2-7; 7 bases are shared with TRBD1. CDR1 is MNHNS and CDR2 is SASEGT in the germline V gene. J was trimmed by 8 bases and V by 6 bases; bases with no gene match: 7. The CDR3 loop spans 12 amino acids. CDR3 residues: CASRTDRDKQYF. CDR3 nucleotides: TGTGCCAGCAGGACCGACAGGGATAAGCAGTACTTC.

This clonotype showed up many times. The chain uses TRBV20-1 and TRBJ2-7; perhaps TRBD1 as D (5 bases). The germline CDR1 and CDR2 sequences are DFQATT and SNEGSKA (reference sequence). The CDR3 consists of 14 residues. Between the trimmed V and J ends, which lost 3 bases and 2 bases, there was a span of 14 bases. The CDR3 DNA reads TGCAGTGCTAGGGACGTGGGGCAGACCTACGAGCAGTACTTC. Protein sequence: CSARDVGQTYEQYF.

This clonotype was counted at least ten times. The chain is built from TRBV7-2 and TRBJ1-3; D remains ambiguous. The CDR3 has 15 amino acids. V was cut by 2 bases and J by 4 bases, with 12 bases left in between. Germline CDR1 reads SGHTA; CDR2 reads FQGNSA. CDR3 in amino acids: CASSLLWAGGNTIYF. In DNA form, the CDR3 reads TGTGCCAGCAGCTTATTGTGGGCGGGGGGAAACACCATATATTTT.

V is TRBV7-3 and J is TRBJ2-1, with 11 bases lining up with TRBD2. CDR3 length: 18 residues. Germline V gene lookup returns CDR1 SGHTA and CDR2 FQGTGA. After removal of 4 bases from V and 0 bases from J, the junction contained 8 bases not matched to a gene. CDR3 amino acids: CASSSPGTSGRSYNEQFF. The CDR3 DNA is TGTGCCAGCAGCTCGCCCGGGACTAGCGGCCGCTCCTACAATGAGCAGTTCTTC.